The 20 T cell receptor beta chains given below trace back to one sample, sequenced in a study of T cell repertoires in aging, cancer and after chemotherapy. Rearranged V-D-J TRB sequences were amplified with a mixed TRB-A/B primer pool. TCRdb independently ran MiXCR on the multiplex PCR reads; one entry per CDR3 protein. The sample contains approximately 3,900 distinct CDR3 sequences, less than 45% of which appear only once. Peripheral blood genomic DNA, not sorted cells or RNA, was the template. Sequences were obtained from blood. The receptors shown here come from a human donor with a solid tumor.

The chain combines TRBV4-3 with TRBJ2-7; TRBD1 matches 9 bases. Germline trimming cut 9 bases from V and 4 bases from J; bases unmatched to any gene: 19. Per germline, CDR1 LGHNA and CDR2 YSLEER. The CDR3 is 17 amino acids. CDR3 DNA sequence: TGCGCCAGGAAGGGGACAGGGAACTCCGATGTCCTGTACGAGCAGTACTTC. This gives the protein CARKGTGNSDVLYEQYF.

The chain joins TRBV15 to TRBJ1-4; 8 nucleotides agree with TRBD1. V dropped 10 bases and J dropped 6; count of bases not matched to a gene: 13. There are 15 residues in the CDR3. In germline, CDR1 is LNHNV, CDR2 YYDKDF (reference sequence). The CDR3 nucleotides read TGTGCCAGCAGTGTCCCCGGGACAGGCCATGAAAAACTGTTTTTT. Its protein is CASSVPGTGHEKLFF.

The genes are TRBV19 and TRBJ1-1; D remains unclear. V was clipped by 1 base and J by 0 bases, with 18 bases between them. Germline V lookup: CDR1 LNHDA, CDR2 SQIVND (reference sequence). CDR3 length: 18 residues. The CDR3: CASSIGGPGFALNTEAFF. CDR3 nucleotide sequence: TGTGCCAGTAGTATAGGAGGACCCGGGTTTGCCTTGAACACTGAAGCTTTCTTT.

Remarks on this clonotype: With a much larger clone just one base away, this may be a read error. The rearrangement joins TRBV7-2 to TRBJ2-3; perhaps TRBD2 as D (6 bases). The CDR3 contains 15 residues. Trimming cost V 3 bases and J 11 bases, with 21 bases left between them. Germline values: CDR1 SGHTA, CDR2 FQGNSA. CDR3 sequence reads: CASSLVGEDRSVQYF. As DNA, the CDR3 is TGTGCCAGCAGCTTGGTGGGGGAGGATCGGTCCGTGCAGTATTTT. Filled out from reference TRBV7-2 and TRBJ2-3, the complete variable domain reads GAGVSQSPSNKVTEKGKDVELRCDPISGHTALYWYRQSLGQGLEFLIYFQGNSAPDKSGLPSDRFSAERTGGSVSTLTIQRTQQEDSAVYLCASSLVGEDRSVQYFGPGTRLTVL.

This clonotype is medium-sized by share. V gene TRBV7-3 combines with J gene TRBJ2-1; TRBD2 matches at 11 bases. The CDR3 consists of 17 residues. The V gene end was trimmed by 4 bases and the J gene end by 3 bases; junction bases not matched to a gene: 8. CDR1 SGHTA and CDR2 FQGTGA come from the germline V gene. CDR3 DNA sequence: TGTGCCAGCAGCTCGGCCGGGACTAGCGGAGACTACAATGAGCAGTTCTTC. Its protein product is CASSSAGTSGDYNEQFF.

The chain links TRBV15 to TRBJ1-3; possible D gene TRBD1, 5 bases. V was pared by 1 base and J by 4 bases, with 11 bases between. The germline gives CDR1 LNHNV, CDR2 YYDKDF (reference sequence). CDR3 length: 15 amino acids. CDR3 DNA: TGTGCCACCAGCAGAGCTGCGACAGCAGGAAACACCATATATTTT. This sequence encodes CATSRAATAGNTIYF. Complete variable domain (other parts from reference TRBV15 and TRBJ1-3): DAMVIQNPRYQVTQFGKPVTLSCSQTLNHNVMYWYQQKSSQAPKLLFHYYDKDFNNEADTPDNFQSRRPNTSFCFLDIRSPGLGDTAMYLCATSRAATAGNTIYFGEGSWLTVV.

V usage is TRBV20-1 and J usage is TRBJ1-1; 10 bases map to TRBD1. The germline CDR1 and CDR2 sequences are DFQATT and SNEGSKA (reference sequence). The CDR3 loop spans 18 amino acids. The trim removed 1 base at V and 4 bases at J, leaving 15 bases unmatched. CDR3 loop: CSARGPPATGGFGTEAFF. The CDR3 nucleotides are TGCAGTGCTAGAGGTCCTCCCGCGACAGGGGGCTTTGGCACTGAAGCTTTCTTT.

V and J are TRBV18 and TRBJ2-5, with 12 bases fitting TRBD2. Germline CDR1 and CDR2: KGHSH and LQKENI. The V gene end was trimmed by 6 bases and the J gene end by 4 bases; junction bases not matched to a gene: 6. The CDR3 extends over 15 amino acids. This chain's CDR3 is CASSQTSGSGETQYF. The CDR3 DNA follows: TGTGCCAGCTCCCAGACTAGCGGGAGCGGAGAGACCCAGTACTTC.

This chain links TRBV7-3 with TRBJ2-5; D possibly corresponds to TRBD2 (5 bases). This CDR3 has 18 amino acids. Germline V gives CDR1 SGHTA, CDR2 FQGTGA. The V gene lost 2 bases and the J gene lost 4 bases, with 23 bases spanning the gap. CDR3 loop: CASSLGYEGRRPTETQYF. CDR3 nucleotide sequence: TGTGCCAGCAGCTTAGGTTACGAGGGAAGGCGTCCCACAGAGACCCAGTACTTC.

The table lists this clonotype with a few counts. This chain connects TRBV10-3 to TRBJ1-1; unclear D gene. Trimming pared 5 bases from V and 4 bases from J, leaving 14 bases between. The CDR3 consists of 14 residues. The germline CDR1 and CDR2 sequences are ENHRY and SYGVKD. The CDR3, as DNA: TGTGCCATCAGTCGCACGGGAGAGACCACTGAAGCTTTCTTT. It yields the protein CAISRTGETTEAFF.

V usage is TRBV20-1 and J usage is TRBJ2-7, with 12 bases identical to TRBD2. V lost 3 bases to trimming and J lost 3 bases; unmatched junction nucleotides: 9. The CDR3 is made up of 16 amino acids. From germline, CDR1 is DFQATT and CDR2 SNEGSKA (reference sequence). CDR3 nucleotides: TGCAGTGCTAGTCCGTCACTAGCGGGAGGTGACTACGAGCAGTACTTC. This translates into CSASPSLAGGDYEQYF.

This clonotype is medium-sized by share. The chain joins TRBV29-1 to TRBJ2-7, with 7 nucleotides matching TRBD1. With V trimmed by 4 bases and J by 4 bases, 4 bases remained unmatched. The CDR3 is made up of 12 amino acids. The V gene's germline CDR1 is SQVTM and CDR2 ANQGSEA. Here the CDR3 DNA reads TGCAGCGTTGGGGGCAGGGGGTACGAGCAGTACTTC. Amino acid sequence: CSVGGRGYEQYF.

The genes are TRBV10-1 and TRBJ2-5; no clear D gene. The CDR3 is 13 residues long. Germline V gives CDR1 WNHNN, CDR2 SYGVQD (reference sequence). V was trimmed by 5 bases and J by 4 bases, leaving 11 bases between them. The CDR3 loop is CASSRRGVETQYF. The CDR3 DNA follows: TGCGCCAGCAGTCGGCGTGGGGTAGAGACCCAGTACTTC.

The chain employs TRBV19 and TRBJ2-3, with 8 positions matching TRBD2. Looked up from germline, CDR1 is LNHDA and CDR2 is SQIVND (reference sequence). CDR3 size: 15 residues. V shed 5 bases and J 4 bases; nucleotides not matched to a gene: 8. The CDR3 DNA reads TGTGCCAGTAGTCCGGGACTAGTCCCTGCAGATACGCAGTATTTT. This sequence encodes CASSPGLVPADTQYF.

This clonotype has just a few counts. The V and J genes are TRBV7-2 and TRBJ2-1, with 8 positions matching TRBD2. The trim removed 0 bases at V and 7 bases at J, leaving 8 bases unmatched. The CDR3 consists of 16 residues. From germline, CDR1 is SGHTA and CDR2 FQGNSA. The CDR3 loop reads CASSLATGRAGNEQFF. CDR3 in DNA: TGTGCCAGCAGCTTAGCTACCGGGAGGGCCGGAAATGAGCAGTTCTTC.

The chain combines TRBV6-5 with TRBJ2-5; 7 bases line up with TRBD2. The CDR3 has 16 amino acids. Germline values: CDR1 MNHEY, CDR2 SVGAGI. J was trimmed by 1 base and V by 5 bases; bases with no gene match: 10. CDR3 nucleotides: TGTGCCAGCAGTCACCTGGCGGGCGGGGGCCAAGAGACCCAGTACTTC. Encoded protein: CASSHLAGGGQETQYF.

The CDR3 sequence: CASSLGLAGGSIHTDTQYF. The DNA for the CDR3 is TGTGCCAGCAGTTTAGGCCTAGCGGGAGGGTCTATTCACACAGATACGCAGTATTTT. V usage is TRBV7-3 and J usage is TRBJ2-3, with 12 bases fitting TRBD2. V lost 6 bases to trimming and J lost 2 bases; unmatched junction nucleotides: 15. The CDR3 is 19 residues long. Germline V gene lookup returns CDR1 SGHTA and CDR2 FQGTGA.

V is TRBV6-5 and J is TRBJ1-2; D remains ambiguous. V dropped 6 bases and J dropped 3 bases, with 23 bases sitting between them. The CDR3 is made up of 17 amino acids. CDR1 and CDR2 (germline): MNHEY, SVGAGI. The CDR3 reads CASRRYSRTYQDYGYTF. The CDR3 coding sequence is TGTGCCAGCAGGCGGTATTCCCGGACCTATCAGGACTATGGCTACACCTTC.

Here the CDR3 DNA reads TGTGCCAGCAGTCGTACAGGGGGACTGGATGAGCAGTACTTC. It translates to CASSRTGGLDEQYF. The rearrangement uses TRBV28 and TRBJ2-7, with 8 bases lining up with TRBD1. CDR1 MDHEN and CDR2 SYDVKM come from the germline V gene. This CDR3 has 14 amino acids. V was pared by 5 bases and J by 7 bases, with 10 bases of the junction left unmatched.

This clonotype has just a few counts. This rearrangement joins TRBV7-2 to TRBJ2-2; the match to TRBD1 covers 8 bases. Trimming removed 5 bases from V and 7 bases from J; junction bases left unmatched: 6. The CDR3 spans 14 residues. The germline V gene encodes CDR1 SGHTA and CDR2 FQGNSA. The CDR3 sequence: CASSPRTGSGELFF. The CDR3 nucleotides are TGTGCCAGCAGCCCACGGACAGGGAGCGGGGAGCTGTTTTTT.